This T cell receptor beta chain appears in the sequencing data of a study of T cells in Graves' hyperthyroidism and ophthalmopathy. Study details: At initial diagnosis, before any treatment had begun, peripheral blood was obtained.

The V gene's germline CDR1 is MDHEN and CDR2 SYDVKM. The CDR3 contains 16 residues. The V segment lost 6 bases and the J segment 6 bases; nucleotides outside the gene matches: 15. TCR beta CDR3 regions were amplified from RNA. TCR CDR3 regions were first amplified by RT-PCR with HTBI primers. TCRdb used MiXCR to reprocess the multiplex PCR reads, holding one entry per CDR3 protein. This sample yields 250,000 or so distinct CDR3 sequences, of which 16% are seen a single time; 28% belongs to the top ten. Uncontrolled infection, other autoimmune disease, pregnancy or lactation disqualified patients from enrolment. The study based diagnoses on clinical symptoms, serum thyroxine and TRAb, thyroid ultrasound and orbital computed tomography. The sample holds many counts of this clonotype. Antigen: not known. Study conclusions and caveats: Peripheral blood also featured most of the thyroid clonotypes expanded above 0.001.

The sequenced sample was blood. The source is a woman between 18 and 29 years old with Graves' ophthalmopathy. J is TRBJ2-3 and V is TRBV28; 7 nucleotides match TRBD1. CDR3 loop: CASRGITTGLRDTQYF. The CDR3 DNA is TGTGCCAGCAGAGGTATAACGACAGGGTTGCGGGATACGCAGTATTTT.